The 9 T cell receptor beta chains below come from one sample, sequenced in a study of blood T cell repertoires in COVID-19. Using immunoSEQ multiplex PCR, the repertoire was profiled, and TCRdb retains in-frame clones only, with some absent. Among about 43,000 clones listed, roughly 87% were seen once. What was sequenced was peripheral blood. These receptors were taken from a man between 60 and 70 years old with active COVID-19.

The chain joins TRBV9 to TRBJ2-1; 12 nucleotides agree with TRBD2. The CDR3 has 17 amino acids. After removal of 3 bases from V and 7 bases from J, the junction contained 11 bases not matched to a gene. Per germline, CDR1 SGDLS and CDR2 YYNGEE. The CDR3 bases are TGTGCCAGCAGCGCCTATCTAGCGGGGGGGCTGAGGAATGAGCAGTTCTTC. Translated: CASSAYLAGGLRNEQFF.

The sample holds one count of this clone. This rearrangement joins TRBV7-3 to TRBJ2-1; a weak D match, TRBD2 (6 bases). Looked up from germline, CDR1 is SGHTA and CDR2 is FQGTGA. The CDR3 length is 13 residues. V lost 4 bases and J 5 bases, leaving 9 bases between the germline ends. The CDR3 DNA reads as TGTGCCAGCAGCTCTTGGGGGGACAATGAGCAGTTCTTC. Amino acid sequence: CASSSWGDNEQFF.

The chain joins TRBV7-9 to TRBJ2-2, with TRBD2 matching 10 bases. Germline-derived CDR1 and CDR2 are SEHNR and FQNEAQ (reference sequence). The junction had 9 bases not matched to a gene; V was cut back by 7 bases and J by 7 bases. The CDR3 covers 15 residues. This chain's CDR3 is CASTKLAGINGELFF. CDR3 nucleotide sequence: TGTGCCAGCACCAAACTAGCGGGGATAAACGGGGAGCTGTTTTTT.

The J gene is TRBJ2-5, the V gene TRBV5-8; 9 bases align to TRBD2. Trimming at V came to 6 bases and at J to 5 bases, leaving 8 bases not matched to a gene. CDR1 and CDR2 from the germline V gene are SGHTS and YDEGEE. The length of the CDR3 is 14 residues. CDR3 coding DNA: TGTGCCAGCAAAAGGTGGACTAGCGACGAGACCCAGTACTTC. This translates into CASKRWTSDETQYF. Looking up the rest from reference TRBV5-8 and TRBJ2-5 gives the full variable domain: EAGVTQSPTHLIKTRGQQATLRCSPISGHTSVYWYQQALGLGLQFLLWYDEGEERNRGNFPPRFSGRQFPNYSSELNVNALELEDSALYLCASKRWTSDETQYFGPGTRLLVL.

The chain is built from TRBV30 and TRBJ2-1; TRBD2 matches at 14 bases. Trimming took 0 bases from V and 8 from J; bases not matched to a gene: 3. Per germline, CDR1 GTSNPN and CDR2 SVGIG (reference sequence). This CDR3 contains 15 residues. The chain's CDR3 is CAWSVRTSGGYEQFF. The CDR3 DNA reads TGTGCCTGGAGTGTAAGGACTAGCGGGGGGTATGAGCAGTTCTTC.

The chain recombines TRBV28 with TRBJ2-7; maybe TRBD1 (5 bases). Trimming cost V 7 bases and J 4 bases, with 14 bases left between them. The germline CDR1 and CDR2 sequences are MDHEN and SYDVKM. The CDR3 is 13 amino acids. CDR3: CASISGYGYEQYF. CDR3 sequence (DNA): TGTGCCAGCATTTCAGGGTATGGGTACGAGCAGTACTTC.

The rearrangement uses TRBV11-1 and TRBJ1-1; D is perhaps TRBD1 (6 bases). CDR1 and CDR2 from the germline V gene are SGHAT and FQDESV (reference sequence). V was cut by 0 bases and J by 1 base, with 9 bases left in between. The CDR3 totals 15 residues. CDR3 sequence reads: CASSLAGAGNTEAFF. The CDR3 DNA follows: TGTGCCAGCAGCTTAGCGGGGGCGGGGAACACTGAAGCTTTCTTT.

The chain recombines TRBV9 with TRBJ2-5; 9 bases align to TRBD1. The germline gives CDR1 SGDLS, CDR2 YYNGEE. With 4 bases clipped from V and 5 bases from J, the junction kept 12 bases outside the gene matches. The CDR3 totals 16 residues. CDR3 loop: CASSFTGDRERETQYF. The CDR3 region has the DNA TGTGCCAGCAGCTTTACCGGGGACAGGGAAAGGGAGACCCAGTACTTC.

J is TRBJ2-1 and V is TRBV10-3, with D possibly TRBD2 on 5 matching bases. Trimming stripped 3 bases from V and 2 bases from J, with 14 bases between. The CDR3 spans 16 residues. Germline V CDR1 and CDR2: ENHRY, SYGVKD. The CDR3 loop is CAISEASLLAYNEQFF. CDR3 sequence (DNA): TGTGCCATCAGTGAAGCTAGCCTTTTGGCCTACAATGAGCAGTTCTTC.